The 16 T cell receptor beta chains below were found in one sample sequenced in a study of cytomegalovirus exposure and HLA in healthy donors. PCR employed 60 Vbeta and 13 Jbeta primers. Sequenced by immunoSEQ multiplex PCR; TCRdb stores in-frame clones only, minus some. The profile shows around 220,000 clones, approximately 68% of them singletons. Input material: PBMCs. These receptors came from a woman younger than 45 in good health and CMV-seronegative.

The chain has TRBV6-6 and TRBJ2-2; no reliable D call. CDR3 length: 16 residues. The V and J ends lost 7 bases and 7 bases respectively, with 22 bases between them. CDR1 is MNHNY, CDR2 SVGAGI, per germline (reference sequence). CDR3 sequence (DNA): TGTGCCAGCACCTATAAGAGGATAACGTTCGACGGGGAGCTGTTTTTT. Its protein product is CASTYKRITFDGELFF.

The chain links TRBV27 to TRBJ1-3; D perhaps matches TRBD1 (6 bases). CDR3 size: 17 residues. Deletions cut 6 bases from V and 0 bases from J, with 18 bases between. Germline CDR1 and CDR2: MNHEY and SMNVEV (reference sequence). CDR3 loop: CASSPFGGPISGNTIYF. CDR3 DNA sequence: TGTGCCAGCAGCCCCTTTGGGGGCCCTATCTCTGGAAACACCATATATTTT.

V usage is TRBV6-1 and J usage is TRBJ1-1, with 8 bases matching TRBD1. The CDR3 consists of 13 residues. The V gene end was trimmed by 5 bases and the J gene end by 4 bases; junction bases not matched to a gene: 3. Germline CDR1 reads MNHNS; CDR2 reads SASEGT. This CDR3 is CASSQTGGTEAFF. Here the CDR3 DNA reads TGTGCCAGCAGTCAAACAGGGGGCACTGAAGCTTTCTTT.

This clone was detected only once. The chain employs TRBV5-6 and TRBJ2-2; 9 bases agree with TRBD1. With 0 bases clipped from V and 3 bases from J, the junction kept 12 bases outside the gene matches. The CDR3 loop spans 19 amino acids. Germline V gives CDR1 SGHDT, CDR2 YYEEEE. CDR3 DNA sequence: TGTGCCAGCAGCTTGGGCTACAGGGGGCGCGGATTGGACACCGGGGAGCTGTTTTTT. Protein: CASSLGYRGRGLDTGELFF.

V gene TRBV18 combines with J gene TRBJ2-7; D perhaps matches TRBD1 (6 bases). Germline V gene data show CDR1 as KGHSH and CDR2 as LQKENI. The V end was cut by 3 bases, the J end by 0 bases, with 9 bases between. The CDR3 consists of 14 residues. The CDR3 nucleotides read TGTGCCAGCTCACCTGACAGGAGCTCCTACGAGCAGTACTTC. This translates into CASSPDRSSYEQYF.

This clone occurred once. The chain links TRBV7-2 to TRBJ1-5; D call uncertain. V dropped 0 bases and J dropped 2 bases, with 11 bases sitting between them. The V gene's germline CDR1 is SGHTA and CDR2 FQGNSA. This CDR3 comprises 16 residues. The CDR3 here is CASSLASHQGNQPQHF. The CDR3 nucleotides are TGTGCCAGCAGCTTAGCCTCCCATCAGGGCAATCAGCCCCAGCATTTT.

The CDR3 DNA reads as TGCGCCAGCAGCGTATCGTCGAGAATACGAAACACCATATATTTT. It specifies CASSVSSRIRNTIYF. The rearrangement links TRBV5-1 to TRBJ1-3; D is undetermined. This CDR3 comprises 15 residues. The V and J ends lost 4 bases and 5 bases respectively, with 16 bases between them. Germline-derived CDR1 and CDR2 are SGHRS and YFSETQ.

This clone showed up just a few times. This chain joins TRBV2 and TRBJ1-1; 9 nucleotides align to TRBD1. The CDR3 is 14 amino acids. From germline, CDR1 is SNHLY and CDR2 FYNNEI. V was clipped by 6 bases and J by 1 base; unmatched bases: 3. The DNA for the CDR3 is TGTGCCAGCAGCTGGGACAGGGAGAACACTGAAGCTTTCTTT. Protein sequence: CASSWDRENTEAFF.

The chain employs TRBV6-1 and TRBJ2-1, with D tentatively TRBD2 (5 bases). Trimming took 3 bases from V and 7 from J, leaving 10 bases between them. The CDR3 totals 13 residues. Per germline, CDR1 MNHNS and CDR2 SASEGT. This chain's CDR3 is CASSEGRENEQFF. In DNA, the CDR3 is TGTGCCAGCAGTGAGGGAAGGGAGAATGAGCAGTTCTTC.

The table lists this clone with a count of one. At the DNA level, this CDR3 is encoded by other sequences in the same sample as well. This chain links TRBV7-2 with TRBJ1-1, with D unresolved. Per the germline V gene, CDR1 is SGHTA and CDR2 is FQGNSA. Trimming removed 2 bases from V and 1 base from J, with 8 bases in between. The CDR3 runs to 14 residues. The CDR3 coding sequence is TGTGCCAGCAGCTTATTACCAGGGAACACTGAAGCTTTCTTT. Its protein product is CASSLLPGNTEAFF.

The genes are TRBV14 and TRBJ1-1, with D maybe TRBD1 (5 bases). Per germline, CDR1 SGHDN and CDR2 FVKESK. V gave up 0 bases and J gave up 3 bases, with 11 bases separating them. This CDR3 contains 15 residues. The CDR3 DNA follows: TGTGCCAGCAGCCAAGAGGCAGGGTTGGACACTGAAGCTTTCTTT. Translated: CASSQEAGLDTEAFF.

The V gene is TRBV13, the J gene TRBJ2-2; D possibly corresponds to TRBD1 (6 bases). Judging by the DNA end, TRBJ1-1 fits better; the J call may be wrong. This CDR3 spans 14 amino acids. CDR1 PRHDT and CDR2 FYEKMQ come from the germline V gene (reference sequence). CDR3 region: CASSLRGMNTEAFF. As DNA, the CDR3 is TGTGCCAGCAGCTTAAGGGGGATGAACACTGAAGCTTTCTTT.

The table lists this clone with a few counts. The V gene is TRBV4-2, the J gene TRBJ2-2, with D possibly being TRBD1 (5 bases). Trimming shortened V by 2 bases and J by 3 bases, and 13 bases separated the two germline ends. From germline, CDR1 is LGHNA and CDR2 YNFKEQ. The CDR3 length is 16 residues. The CDR3 DNA follows: TGTGCCAGCAGCCAAATTTGGGGCAAGGACACCGGGGAGCTGTTTTTT. It translates to CASSQIWGKDTGELFF.

This chain links TRBV11-3 with TRBJ2-5, with a weak D call TRBD2 (5 bases). This CDR3 spans 15 amino acids. The germline V and J ends were trimmed by 5 bases and 7 bases, with 20 bases remaining between them. CDR1 and CDR2 from the germline V gene are SGHNT and YENEEA. The CDR3 sequence: CASSPPPDWFRTQYF. CDR3 DNA sequence: TGTGCCAGCAGCCCCCCCCCGGACTGGTTTCGGACCCAGTACTTC.

This clone showed up just once. V gene TRBV14 combines with J gene TRBJ2-1; weak D call: TRBD2 (5 bases). There are 16 residues in the CDR3. The ends were cut back, 0 bases at V and 6 bases at J, with 15 bases in the middle. The V gene's germline CDR1 is SGHDN and CDR2 FVKESK. CDR3 bases: TGTGCCAGCAGCCAAGAAAGGACTTGGAACTCCAATGAGCAGTTCTTC. This codes for CASSQERTWNSNEQFF.

Note on this clone: At one of its ends the junction is not consistent with the germline gene, which may arise from a read error. The rearrangement joins TRBV7-7 to TRBJ2-5; D is possibly TRBD2 (6 bases). There are 14 residues in the CDR3. The germline gives CDR1 SSHAT, CDR2 FNYEAQ (reference sequence). The CDR3 is CASSQGPSGETQYF. The CDR3 region has the DNA TGTGCTAGCAGTCAAGGACCAAGCGGGGAGACCCAGTACTTC.